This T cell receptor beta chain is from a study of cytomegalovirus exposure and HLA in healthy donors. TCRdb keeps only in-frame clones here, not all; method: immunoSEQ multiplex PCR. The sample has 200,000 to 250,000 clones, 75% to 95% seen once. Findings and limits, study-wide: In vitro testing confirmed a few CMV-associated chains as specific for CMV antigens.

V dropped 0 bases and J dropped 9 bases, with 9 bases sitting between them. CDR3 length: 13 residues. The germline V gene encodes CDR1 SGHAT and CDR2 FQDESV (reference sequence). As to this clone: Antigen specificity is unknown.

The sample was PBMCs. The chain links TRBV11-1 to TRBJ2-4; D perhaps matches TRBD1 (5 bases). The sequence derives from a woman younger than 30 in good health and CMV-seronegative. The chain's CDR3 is CASSLAKRGIQYF. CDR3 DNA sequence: TGTGCCAGCAGCTTAGCGAAAAGGGGCATTCAGTACTTC.